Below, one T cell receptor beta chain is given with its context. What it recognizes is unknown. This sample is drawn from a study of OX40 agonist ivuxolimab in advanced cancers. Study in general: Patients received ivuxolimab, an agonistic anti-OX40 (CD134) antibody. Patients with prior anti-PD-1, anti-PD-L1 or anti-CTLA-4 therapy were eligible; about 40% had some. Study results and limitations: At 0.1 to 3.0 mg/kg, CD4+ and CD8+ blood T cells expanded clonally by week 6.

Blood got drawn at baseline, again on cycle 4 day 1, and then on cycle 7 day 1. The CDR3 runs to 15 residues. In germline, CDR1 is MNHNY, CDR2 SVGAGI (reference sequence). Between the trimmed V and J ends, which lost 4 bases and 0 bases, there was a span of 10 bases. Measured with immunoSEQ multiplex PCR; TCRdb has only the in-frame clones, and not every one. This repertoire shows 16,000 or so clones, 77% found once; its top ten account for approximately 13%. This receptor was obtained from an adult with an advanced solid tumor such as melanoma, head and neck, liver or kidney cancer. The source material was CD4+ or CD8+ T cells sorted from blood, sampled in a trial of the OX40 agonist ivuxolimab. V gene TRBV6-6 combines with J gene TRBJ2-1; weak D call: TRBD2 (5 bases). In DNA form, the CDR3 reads TGTGCCAGCAGTTTGAGGGAAAGCTCCTACAATGAGCAGTTCTTC. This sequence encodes CASSLRESSYNEQFF.